This is a list of T cell receptor beta chains from one sample in a study of blood T cell repertoires in COVID-19. Using immunoSEQ multiplex PCR, the repertoire was profiled, and TCRdb retains in-frame clones only, with some absent. Of some 220,000 clones in the sample, 80% were seen once. The sample comprised peripheral blood. The source is a human donor in a cohort sampled during active COVID-19. CDR3s include the opening cysteine and the closing phenylalanine or tryptophan. The order of the fields is V gene, clone size, D gene, J gene, CDR3 protein, CDR3 DNA. The D gene is left open where the match is weak. A clone size is listed for some rows: how often the clone was seen (once, few, many), or a class if it is expanded.

>TRBV19|.|TRBD1|TRBJ2-2
CASSSSGTGVTGELFF
TGTGCCAGTAGTTCTTCCGGGACAGGGGTAACCGGGGAGCTGTTTTTT
>TRBV29-1|.|.|TRBJ2-2
CSASAGLDTGELFF
TGCAGCGCCAGTGCCGGGTTGGACACCGGGGAGCTGTTTTTT
>TRBV6-5|.|.|TRBJ1-5
CASSGLIAGGGQHF
TGTGCCAGCAGCGGGCTCATCGCGGGGGGGGGCCAGCATTTT
>TRBV12-3/TRBV12-4|.|.|TRBJ1-2
CASSLLQNYGYTF
TGTGCCAGCAGTTTACTACAGAACTATGGCTACACCTTC
>TRBV2|.|.|TRBJ1-3
CASSEYELESGNTIYF
TGTGCCAGCAGTGAATATGAGTTGGAGTCTGGAAACACCATATATTTT
>TRBV2|.|.|TRBJ1-6
CATQQGGTYNSPLHF
TGTGCCACCCAACAGGGAGGGACCTATAATTCACCCCTCCACTTT
>TRBV14|.|.|TRBJ2-7
CASSPGSSYEQYF
TGTGCCAGCAGCCCCGGGTCCTCCTACGAGCAGTACTTC
>TRBV7-9|.|.|TRBJ2-7
CASRPGLSTYEQYF
TGTGCCAGCAGACCGGGACTTTCCACCTACGAGCAGTACTTC
>TRBV6-5|.|.|TRBJ2-1
CASSYSLAAYNEQFF
TGTGCCAGCAGTTACTCACTAGCCGCCTACAATGAGCAGTTCTTC
>TRBV19|.|TRBD1|TRBJ1-5
CASSIEQGIQPQHF
TGTGCCAGTAGTATTGAACAGGGGATTCAGCCCCAGCATTTT
>TRBV7-8|many|TRBD1|TRBJ1-5
CASSPPNYRGRQPQHF
TGTGCCAGCAGTCCTCCCAATTACAGGGGCCGTCAGCCCCAGCATTTT
>TRBV7-9|.|.|TRBJ2-7
CASPPRGPTSYEQYF
TGTGCCAGCCCCCCTCGAGGGCCTACGTCCTACGAGCAGTACTTC
>TRBV12-3/TRBV12-4|.|.|TRBJ2-2
CASSLSVGELFF
TGTGCCAGCAGTTTATCGGTAGGGGAGCTGTTTTTT
>TRBV5-6|.|TRBD1|TRBJ1-2
CASSLTGVSYGYTF
TGTGCCAGCAGCTTGACAGGGGTATCCTATGGCTACACCTTC
>TRBV28|.|.|TRBJ2-1
CASSPLTGSHNEQFF
TGTGCCAGCAGTCCCCTGACAGGATCCCACAATGAGCAGTTCTTC
>TRBV7-2|.|.|TRBJ2-5
CASSLAWSGETQYF
TGTGCCAGCAGCTTAGCGTGGAGTGGGGAGACCCAGTACTTC
>TRBV5-1|.|TRBD2|TRBJ2-1
CASSAGGPHNEQFF
TGCGCCAGCAGCGCGGGAGGGCCCCACAATGAGCAGTTCTTC
>TRBV19|many|TRBD1|TRBJ1-5
CASNRGSNQPQHF
TGTGCCAGCAACAGGGGCTCAAATCAGCCCCAGCATTTT
>TRBV6-4|.|TRBD2|TRBJ2-5
CASSGGGLAERARQETQYF
TGTGCCAGCAGTGGTGGGGGACTAGCGGAGAGGGCTAGGCAAGAGACCCAGTACTTC
>TRBV6-1|few|TRBD1|TRBJ1-5
CASSEDRDLYQPQHF
TGTGCCAGCAGTGAGGACAGGGATTTATATCAGCCCCAGCATTTT
>TRBV7-9|.|.|TRBJ2-1
CASSPIRDSYNEQFF
TGTGCCAGCAGCCCCATACGGGACTCCTACAATGAGCAGTTCTTC
>TRBV12-3/TRBV12-4|.|.|TRBJ1-1
CASSFGREAFF
TGTGCCAGCAGTTTCGGGAGGGAAGCTTTCTTT
>TRBV5-6|.|TRBD1|TRBJ1-2
CASSLGTGAGYTF
TGTGCCAGCAGCTTGGGGACAGGTGCGGGCTACACCTTC
>TRBV29-1|.|.|TRBJ1-2
CSVAQRGYGYTF
TGCAGCGTCGCTCAACGGGGTTATGGCTACACCTTC
>TRBV19|.|.|TRBJ1-5
CASSPGGGRGQPQHF
TGTGCCAGTAGTCCCGGAGGAGGGAGGGGTCAGCCCCAGCATTTT
>TRBV19|.|.|TRBJ1-2
CASQMRTGLDYGYTF
TGTGCCAGCCAAATGCGCACAGGGTTGGACTATGGCTACACCTTC
>TRBV3-1/TRBV3-2|.|TRBD1|TRBJ2-7
CASRLGTGYSYEQYF
TGTGCCAGCAGGCTCGGGACAGGCTACTCCTACGAGCAGTACTTC
>TRBV5-1|few|TRBD1|TRBJ1-2
CASSLGGQEGGYTF
TGCGCCAGCAGCTTGGGCGGACAGGAAGGTGGCTACACCTTC
>TRBV19|.|TRBD1|TRBJ1-2
CASSISDRARGYTF
TGTGCCAGTAGTATCTCGGACAGGGCGCGGGGCTACACCTTC
>TRBV3-1/TRBV3-2|.|.|TRBJ1-1
CASSPGLYTEAFF
TGTGCCAGCAGCCCCGGACTGTACACTGAAGCTTTCTTT
>TRBV7-8|few|.|TRBJ2-7
CASSPTSGEQYF
TGTGCCAGCAGCCCAACCTCAGGGGAGCAGTACTTC
>TRBV6-1|.|.|TRBJ2-7
CASSESQIYEQYF
TGTGCCAGCAGTGAATCGCAGATCTACGAGCAGTACTTC
>TRBV15|.|.|TRBJ2-7
CATSRDLRSYEQYF
TGTGCCACCAGCCGGGACTTACGTTCCTACGAGCAGTACTTC
>TRBV25-1|.|.|TRBJ2-1
CASSDLGGTGIINEQFF
TGTGCCAGCAGTGACCTCGGGGGGACAGGTATAATCAATGAGCAGTTCTTC
>TRBV2|.|.|TRBJ1-1
CASSVDSTMDPAFF
TGTGCCAGCAGCGTAGACAGTACCATGGATCCAGCTTTCTTT
>TRBV14|.|TRBD2|TRBJ2-2
CASSQGLAENTGELFF
TGTGCCAGCAGCCAAGGACTAGCGGAGAACACCGGGGAGCTGTTTTTT
>TRBV7-2|.|TRBD1|TRBJ1-2
CASSLGSGTGFGYTF
TGTGCCAGCAGCTTAGGATCGGGGACAGGGTTTGGCTACACCTTC
>TRBV6-5|.|TRBD1|TRBJ1-6
CASSRGTGNLTPLHF
TGTGCCAGCAGCCGTGGGACAGGGAATTTGACACCCCTCCACTTT
>TRBV5-1|many|.|TRBJ2-1
CASHGETEQFF
TGCGCCAGCCATGGGGAGACTGAGCAGTTCTTC
>TRBV6-2/TRBV6-3|.|TRBD2|TRBJ2-7
CASSGPSGRSYEQYF
TGTGCCAGCAGCGGGCCTAGCGGTCGGTCCTACGAGCAGTACTTC
>TRBV19|.|.|TRBJ1-2
CASTRREGLDYTF
TGTGCCAGTACACGGAGGGAAGGGTTGGACTACACCTTC
>TRBV9|few|TRBD1|TRBJ2-3
CASSLGTGGADTQYF
TGTGCCAGCAGCCTCGGGACAGGGGGCGCAGATACGCAGTATTTT
>TRBV9|.|.|TRBJ1-2
CASSVVGGTGYTF
TGTGCCAGCAGCGTAGTTGGGGGCACGGGCTACACCTTC
>TRBV19|.|.|TRBJ1-1
CASSHVPQGPEAFF
TGTGCCAGTAGCCACGTCCCCCAGGGCCCTGAAGCTTTCTTT
>TRBV6-5|.|TRBD1|TRBJ1-1
CASQSKSSGGTEAFF
TGTGCCAGCCAGTCCAAAAGCTCAGGGGGCACTGAAGCTTTCTTT
>TRBV10-3|.|.|TRBJ2-4
CAISDPGQNQYF
TGTGCCATCAGTGATCCCGGACAAAATCAGTACTTC
>TRBV28|.|.|TRBJ2-3
CASSPSSTDTQYF
TGTGCCAGCAGTCCCTCGAGCACAGATACGCAGTATTTT
>TRBV6-4|.|.|TRBJ1-2
CASSDSQGSGGYTF
TGTGCCAGCAGTGACTCGCAGGGGAGTGGAGGCTACACCTTC
>TRBV9|once|.|TRBJ2-7
CASSADFKYEQYF
TGTGCCAGCAGCGCGGACTTTAAATACGAGCAGTACTTC
>TRBV10-3|.|.|TRBJ1-2
CATGGLSGYTF
TGTGCCACCGGGGGGCTCTCGGGCTACACCTTC
>TRBV14|.|TRBD1|TRBJ1-2
CASSPWGTGTHYGYTF
TGTGCCAGCAGCCCATGGGGGACAGGGACCCACTATGGCTACACCTTC
>TRBV5-1|.|.|TRBJ2-2
CASSLDITNTGELFF
TGCGCCAGCAGCTTGGATATTACGAACACCGGGGAGCTGTTTTTT
>TRBV7-2|.|TRBD2|TRBJ2-7
CASKVPSGLARMSYEQYF
TGTGCCAGCAAGGTCCCCTCGGGACTAGCTAGAATGTCCTACGAGCAGTACTTC
>TRBV10-3|few|.|TRBJ2-7
CAIRGHPSSYEQYF
TGTGCCATCAGGGGACACCCGAGCTCCTACGAGCAGTACTTC
>TRBV12-3/TRBV12-4|once|.|TRBJ1-1
CASSLGGGTEAFF
TGTGCCAGCAGTTTAGGGGGGGGCACTGAAGCTTTCTTT
>TRBV5-6|.|TRBD1|TRBJ1-2
CASSLDRGLGYTF
TGTGCCAGCAGCCTGGACAGGGGTCTAGGCTACACCTTC
>TRBV27|few|.|TRBJ2-7
CASSSVPSYEQYF
TGTGCCAGCAGTTCAGTCCCTTCCTACGAGCAGTACTTC
>TRBV4-2|.|.|TRBJ2-3
CASSQGPGLTTDTQYF
TGTGCCAGCAGCCAAGGTCCAGGACTCACCACAGATACGCAGTATTTT